One and the same sample provided the 29 T cell receptor beta chains below, sequenced in a study of long-term antiretroviral therapy in people with HIV. At survey level, the immunoSEQ assay was run in its v3.0 version. Here immunoSEQ multiplex PCR was the method, and the copy in TCRdb shows in-frame clones only, minus some. Among nearly 50,000 clones listed, around 80% were seen once. Specimen: unsorted PBMCs, collected 0.8 years after starting antiretroviral therapy. Receptors were obtained from a woman aged 18-35 years with HIV.

J is TRBJ2-3 and V is TRBV4-1; tentatively, D is TRBD2 (5 bases). CDR1 MGHRA and CDR2 YSYEKL come from the germline V gene. CDR3 length: 13 amino acids. Trimming left V 3 bases short and J 6 bases short, with 10 bases between. The CDR3 nucleotides are TGCGCCAGCAGCCAGATGACTACGGATACGCAGTATTTT. It is translated as CASSQMTTDTQYF.

V is TRBV5-6 and J is TRBJ2-7; 14 bases fit TRBD2. Losses at the gene ends were 3 bases for V and 7 bases for J; bases not matched to a gene: 6. The CDR3 extends over 15 amino acids. In germline, CDR1 is SGHDT, CDR2 YYEEEE. This CDR3 is CASSSGTSGRGEQYF. The CDR3 DNA reads TGTGCCAGCAGCTCCGGGACTAGCGGGAGAGGGGAGCAGTACTTC.

The chain joins TRBV7-9 to TRBJ2-6; the D is unclear. Germline V CDR1 and CDR2: SEHNR, FQNEAQ (reference sequence). Between the trimmed V and J ends, which lost 6 bases and 0 bases, there was a span of 12 bases. The CDR3 totals 16 residues. The CDR3 loop reads CASSPGLISGANVLTF. The DNA of the CDR3 is TGTGCCAGCAGTCCGGGTCTCATCTCTGGGGCCAACGTCCTGACTTTC.

The chain uses TRBV5-8 and TRBJ1-2; no definite D call. CDR1 SGHTS and CDR2 YDEGEE come from the germline V gene. CDR3 size: 16 residues. V lost 4 bases to trimming and J lost 0 bases, with 16 bases between them. CDR3 sequence: CASSLIIPFANYGYTF. The CDR3 bases are TGTGCCAGCAGCCTAATAATTCCTTTCGCTAACTATGGCTACACCTTC.

This chain joins TRBV6-5 and TRBJ1-2; D is unresolved. Germline V gene data show CDR1 as MNHEY and CDR2 as SVGAGI. V dropped 2 bases and J dropped 4 bases, with 8 bases sitting between them. This CDR3 spans 13 amino acids. The DNA for the CDR3 is TGTGCCAGCAGTTACCAACAGCTCTATGGCTACACCTTC. Protein: CASSYQQLYGYTF.

J is TRBJ2-7 and V is TRBV9; 11 nucleotides agree with TRBD2. The CDR3 has 15 amino acids. V shed 4 bases, J shed 7 bases, and the junction held 10 bases outside the gene matches. Germline CDR1 and CDR2: SGDLS and YYNGEE. CDR3 amino acids: CASSPIAGGPGEQYF. The CDR3 nucleotides are TGTGCCAGCAGCCCTATAGCGGGAGGGCCTGGGGAGCAGTACTTC.

The rearrangement joins TRBV6-6 to TRBJ1-2, with 9 bases aligning to TRBD1. J lost 5 bases, V lost 6 bases, and 10 bases had no gene match. CDR1 is MNHNY and CDR2 is SVGAGI in the germline V gene (reference sequence). The CDR3 totals 15 residues. The CDR3 region is CASSRLTGTGYGYTF. As DNA, the CDR3 is TGTGCCAGCAGCCGACTTACCGGGACAGGGTATGGCTACACCTTC.

The V call is TRBV4-3, the J call TRBJ1-5; D is uncertain. Germline V lookup: CDR1 LGHNA, CDR2 YSLEER. Between the trimmed V and J ends, which lost 0 bases and 1 base, there was a span of 25 bases. The CDR3 length is 21 residues. CDR3 region: CASSQDLLVGSVPCSNQPQHF. The CDR3, as DNA: TGCGCCAGCAGCCAAGATCTCTTAGTAGGGAGCGTCCCGTGCAGCAATCAGCCCCAGCATTTT.

J is TRBJ2-7 and V is TRBV7-2; 9 bases map to TRBD2. CDR3 length equals 16 residues. With V trimmed by 0 bases and J by 5 bases, 8 bases remained unmatched. Germline loops: CDR1 SGHTA, CDR2 FQGNSA. This CDR3 reads CASSLAEREVPNEQYF. CDR3 DNA sequence: TGTGCCAGCAGCTTAGCCGAGCGGGAGGTCCCCAACGAGCAGTACTTC. Filled out from reference TRBV7-2 and TRBJ2-7, the complete variable domain reads GAGVSQSPSNKVTEKGKDVELRCDPISGHTALYWYRQSLGQGLEFLIYFQGNSAPDKSGLPSDRFSAERTGGSVSTLTIQRTQQEDSAVYLCASSLAEREVPNEQYFGPGTRLTVT.

This chain joins TRBV7-3 and TRBJ2-2, with D perhaps being TRBD1 or TRBD2 (6 bases each). V was shortened by 0 bases and J by 1 base, with 12 bases between the two germline ends. Germline values: CDR1 SGHTA, CDR2 FQGTGA. The CDR3 runs to 17 residues. DNA for the CDR3: TGTGCCAGCAGCTTAACGGGGGCGGGGCTGAACACCGGGGAGCTGTTTTTT. Translation: CASSLTGAGLNTGELFF.

In its sample, this clone was seen a few times. The V and J genes are TRBV2 and TRBJ1-5; D remains unclear. Germline V gives CDR1 SNHLY, CDR2 FYNNEI. The CDR3 covers 14 residues. V was shortened by 2 bases and J by 5 bases, with 10 bases between the two germline ends. The CDR3 nucleotides are TGTGCCAGCAGTGAAAGCCACCCCGATCAGCCCCAGCATTTT. The encoded protein is CASSESHPDQPQHF.

J is TRBJ1-2 and V is TRBV7-2; 7 nucleotides agree with TRBD1. Germline V lookup: CDR1 SGHTA, CDR2 FQGNSA. This CDR3 has 14 residues. After removal of 1 base from V and 4 bases from J, the junction contained 3 bases not matched to a gene. As DNA, the CDR3 is TGTGCCAGCAGCTTAGGGGGACAGATCTATGGCTACACCTTC. Protein: CASSLGGQIYGYTF.

The genes are TRBV6-7 and TRBJ1-4, with D tentatively TRBD1 (5 bases). TRBV6-7 is marked as an open reading frame, function uncertain. V gave up 2 bases and J gave up 3 bases, with 10 bases separating them. The CDR3 totals 15 residues. CDR3 protein: CASSYPRVANEKLFF. CDR3 DNA sequence: TGTGCCAGCAGTTACCCCAGGGTAGCTAATGAAAAACTGTTTTTT.

The chain carries TRBV7-9 and TRBJ2-7; 9 positions match TRBD2. The CDR3 is 16 residues long. The trim removed 4 bases at V and 1 base at J, leaving 8 bases unmatched. CDR1 and CDR2 from the germline V gene are SEHNR and FQNEAQ (reference sequence). CDR3 sequence reads: CASSSRELAGSYEQYF. The DNA of the CDR3 is TGTGCCAGCAGCTCACGGGAACTAGCGGGTTCCTACGAGCAGTACTTC.

The chain has TRBV5-1 and TRBJ2-2; TRBD2 matches at 7 bases. The J segment lost 5 bases and the V segment lost 0 bases, leaving 4 bases of the junction unmatched. Looked up from germline, CDR1 is SGHRS and CDR2 is YFSETQ. This CDR3 comprises 15 residues. The CDR3 sequence: CASSLEGGRTGELFF. The CDR3 coding sequence is TGCGCCAGCAGCTTGGAGGGAGGGAGGACCGGGGAGCTGTTTTTT.

The genes are TRBV6-6 and TRBJ2-1, with 8 bases aligning to TRBD2. Germline CDR1 is MNHNY and CDR2 is SVGAGI (reference sequence). V was pared by 6 bases and J by 2 bases, with 6 bases of the junction left unmatched. The CDR3 extends over 15 amino acids. This CDR3 reads CASSIGGGTYNEQFF. The CDR3 nucleotides read TGTGCCAGCAGCATTGGCGGGGGGACCTACAATGAGCAGTTCTTC.

This clone was detected only a few times. This sequence joins TRBV9 and TRBJ1-3; D is perhaps TRBD1 (5 bases). The CDR3 is 15 amino acids. Germline CDR1 and CDR2: SGDLS and YYNGEE. Deletions cut 0 bases from V and 4 bases from J, with 11 bases between. In DNA, the CDR3 is TGTGCCAGCAGCGTAGATCTAGGGGTAGGAAACACCATATATTTT. Its protein is CASSVDLGVGNTIYF.

This clone was observed once. The chain joins TRBV4-3 to TRBJ2-3, with 10 bases that match TRBD2. From germline, CDR1 is LGHNA and CDR2 YSLEER. Unmatched junction bases numbered 14, after V lost 0 bases and J lost 5 bases. The CDR3 is 19 residues long. CDR3 in amino acids: CASSQDLVPSGSEKDTQYF. Written as DNA, the CDR3 is TGCGCCAGCAGCCAAGATCTTGTGCCTAGCGGGAGTGAGAAAGATACGCAGTATTTT.

This sequence joins TRBV7-9 and TRBJ2-5; TRBD1 might be the D (10 bases). Germline V gene data show CDR1 as SEHNR and CDR2 as FQNEAQ (reference sequence). This CDR3 region has 16 residues. Trimming cost V 10 bases and J 4 bases, with 25 bases left between them. The CDR3 reads CATSAGGTGVRETQYF. The CDR3 region has the DNA TGTGCCACCTCGGCGGGGGGGACAGGGGTCCGAGAGACCCAGTACTTC.

In its sample, this clone was seen a few times. The genes are TRBV13 and TRBJ1-3; unclear D gene. Deletions cut 3 bases from V and 0 bases from J, with 12 bases between. From germline, CDR1 is PRHDT and CDR2 FYEKMQ (reference sequence). The CDR3 runs to 16 residues. This CDR3 reads CASSFPQTLSGNTIYF. CDR3 bases: TGTGCCAGCAGCTTCCCACAGACCCTCTCTGGAAACACCATATATTTT. The entire variable domain, with the rest obtained from reference TRBV13 and TRBJ1-3, is as follows: AAGVIQSPRHLIKEKRETATLKCYPIPRHDTVYWYQQGPGQDPQFLISFYEKMQSDKGSIPDRFSAQQFSDYHSELNMSSLELGDSALYFCASSFPQTLSGNTIYFGEGSWLTVV.

V usage is TRBV28 and J usage is TRBJ1-4; D gene unclear. Germline V gene lookup returns CDR1 MDHEN and CDR2 SYDVKM. V was trimmed by 6 bases and J by 3 bases, leaving 14 bases between them. The CDR3 runs 15 residues. CDR3 DNA: TGTGCCAGCAGCTCACACAGAGGAGCTAATGAAAAACTGTTTTTT. The encoded protein is CASSSHRGANEKLFF.

V gene TRBV6-5 combines with J gene TRBJ1-2; D might be TRBD1 (5 bases). V lost 2 bases to trimming and J lost 5 bases, with 12 bases between them. The germline CDR1 and CDR2 sequences are MNHEY and SVGAGI. The CDR3 length is 14 residues. The chain's CDR3 is CASSYGEGLYGYTF. The CDR3 DNA reads as TGTGCCAGCAGTTACGGGGAGGGGTTGTATGGCTACACCTTC.

This chain joins TRBV5-4 and TRBJ2-7, with D tentatively TRBD2 (6 bases). Trimming stripped 3 bases from V and 2 bases from J, with 12 bases between. CDR1 is SGHNT, CDR2 YYREEE, per germline (reference sequence). The CDR3 extends over 14 amino acids. The CDR3 DNA is TGTGCCAGCAGCTCCGGGACTTACACCTACGAGCAGTACTTC. It codes for CASSSGTYTYEQYF.

This chain uses TRBV7-6 with TRBJ1-1, with 7 bases that match TRBD1. Germline CDR1 is SGHVS and CDR2 is FNYEAQ. V shed 4 bases and J 0 bases; nucleotides not matched to a gene: 2. The CDR3 consists of 14 residues. The CDR3 loop reads CASSSTGLNTEAFF. In DNA form, the CDR3 reads TGTGCCAGCAGCTCGACAGGGTTGAACACTGAAGCTTTCTTT.

This chain connects TRBV7-8 to TRBJ2-7, with D possibly being TRBD1 (5 bases). This CDR3 contains 14 residues. Germline-derived CDR1 and CDR2 are SGHVS and FQNEAQ. The V end lost 7 bases, the J end lost 2 bases, and 15 bases lay between the germline ends. CDR3 region: CASTQGPVPYEQYF. In DNA form, the CDR3 reads TGTGCCAGCACCCAGGGTCCGGTCCCCTACGAGCAGTACTTC.

The chain recombines TRBV19 with TRBJ1-1, with a weak D call TRBD1 (5 bases). CDR1 is LNHDA, CDR2 SQIVND, per germline (reference sequence). The CDR3 is 14 residues long. V lost 4 bases and J 1 base, leaving 10 bases between the germline ends. The CDR3 DNA is TGTGCCAGTAGTAGACAGTTGACGAACACTGAAGCTTTCTTT. This codes for CASSRQLTNTEAFF. Looking up the rest from reference TRBV19 and TRBJ1-1 gives the full variable domain: DGGITQSPKYLFRKEGQNVTLSCEQNLNHDAMYWYRQDPGQGLRLIYYSQIVNDFQKGDIAEGYSVSREKKESFPLTVTSAQKNPTAFYLCASSRQLTNTEAFFGQGTRLTVV.

V and J are TRBV10-3 and TRBJ1-5, with 8 bases lining up with TRBD1. Germline CDR1 and CDR2: ENHRY and SYGVKD. The V gene end was trimmed by 0 bases and the J gene end by 7 bases; junction bases not matched to a gene: 2. The CDR3 consists of 14 residues. In nucleotides, the CDR3 is TGTGCCATCAGTGAGTCGGACAGGGAACAGCCCCAGCATTTT. This encodes CAISESDREQPQHF.

V gene TRBV7-3 combines with J gene TRBJ2-7; D is unclear. Germline V CDR1 and CDR2: SGHTA, FQGTGA. The V end was cut by 8 bases, the J end by 3 bases, with 17 bases between. CDR3 length equals 14 residues. The CDR3 region has the DNA TGTGCCAGCTCACCCCAGTTACGGTACTACGAGCAGTACTTC. This codes for CASSPQLRYYEQYF.

V and J are TRBV4-1 and TRBJ2-3; D uncertain. From germline, CDR1 is MGHRA and CDR2 YSYEKL. The V gene lost 2 bases and the J gene lost 2 bases, with 11 bases spanning the gap. The length of the CDR3 is 15 residues. The DNA of the CDR3 is TGCGCCAGCAGCCAATCACGGGTCGACACAGATACGCAGTATTTT. Its protein product is CASSQSRVDTDTQYF.